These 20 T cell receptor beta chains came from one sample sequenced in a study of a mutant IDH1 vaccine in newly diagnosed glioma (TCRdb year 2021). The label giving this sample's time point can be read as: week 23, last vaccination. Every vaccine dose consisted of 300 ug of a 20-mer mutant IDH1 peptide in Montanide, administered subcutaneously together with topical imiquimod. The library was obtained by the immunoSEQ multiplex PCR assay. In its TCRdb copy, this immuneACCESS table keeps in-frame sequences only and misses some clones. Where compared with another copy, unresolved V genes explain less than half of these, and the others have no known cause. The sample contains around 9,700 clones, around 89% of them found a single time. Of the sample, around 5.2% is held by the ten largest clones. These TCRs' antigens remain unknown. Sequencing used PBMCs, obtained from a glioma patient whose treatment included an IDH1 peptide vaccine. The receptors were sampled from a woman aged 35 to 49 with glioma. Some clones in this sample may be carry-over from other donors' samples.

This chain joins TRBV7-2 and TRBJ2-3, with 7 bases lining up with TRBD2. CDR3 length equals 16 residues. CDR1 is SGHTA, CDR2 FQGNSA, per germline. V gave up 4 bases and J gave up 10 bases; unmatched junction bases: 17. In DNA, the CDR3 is TGTGCCAGCAGCTCGACCACCGGGACTATTTTCTCGGCGCAGTATTTT. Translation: CASSSTTGTIFSAQYF.

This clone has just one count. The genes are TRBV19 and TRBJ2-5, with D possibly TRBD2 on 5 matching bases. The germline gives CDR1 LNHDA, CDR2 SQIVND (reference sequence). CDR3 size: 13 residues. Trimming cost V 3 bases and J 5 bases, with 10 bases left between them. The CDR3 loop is CASSIWPGETQYF. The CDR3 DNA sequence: TGTGCCAGTAGTATCTGGCCGGGGGAGACCCAGTACTTC. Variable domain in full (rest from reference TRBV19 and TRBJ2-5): DGGITQSPKYLFRKEGQNVTLSCEQNLNHDAMYWYRQDPGQGLRLIYYSQIVNDFQKGDIAEGYSVSREKKESFPLTVTSAQKNPTAFYLCASSIWPGETQYFGPGTRLLVL.

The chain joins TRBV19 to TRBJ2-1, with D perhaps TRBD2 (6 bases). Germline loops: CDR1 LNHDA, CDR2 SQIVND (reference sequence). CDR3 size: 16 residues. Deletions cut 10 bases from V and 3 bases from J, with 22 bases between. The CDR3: CATTPDLATVYNEQFF. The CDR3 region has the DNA TGTGCCACCACTCCTGATCTAGCGACCGTCTACAATGAGCAGTTCTTC.

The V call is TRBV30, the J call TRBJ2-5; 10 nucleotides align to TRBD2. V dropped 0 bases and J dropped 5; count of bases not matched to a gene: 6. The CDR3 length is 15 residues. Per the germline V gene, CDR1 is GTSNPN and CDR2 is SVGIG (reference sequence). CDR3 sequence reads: CAWSVLAGRGETQYF. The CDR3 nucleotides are TGTGCCTGGAGTGTACTAGCGGGACGGGGGGAGACCCAGTACTTC.

This CDR3 reads CASSYASGMYEQYF. In DNA, the CDR3 is TGTGCCAGCAGTTACGCTAGCGGGATGTACGAGCAGTACTTC. The rearrangement joins TRBV6-5 to TRBJ2-5, with 9 nucleotides matching TRBD2. The DNA end lines up better with TRBJ2-7; the J call may be wrong. The CDR3 length is 14 residues. Germline V CDR1 and CDR2: MNHEY, SVGAGI.

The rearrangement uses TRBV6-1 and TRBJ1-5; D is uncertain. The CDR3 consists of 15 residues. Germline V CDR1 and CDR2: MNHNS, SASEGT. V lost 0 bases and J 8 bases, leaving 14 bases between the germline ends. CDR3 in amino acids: CASSEAQVNGEPQHF. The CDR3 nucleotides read TGTGCCAGCAGTGAAGCTCAAGTTAACGGGGAGCCCCAGCATTTT.

The CDR3 coding sequence is TGTGCCAGCAGTTTTCAGGGAATGAACACTGAAGCTTTCTTT. Protein: CASSFQGMNTEAFF. The chain combines TRBV28 with TRBJ1-1; a weak D match, TRBD1 (5 bases). Germline-derived CDR1 and CDR2 are MDHEN and SYDVKM. Trimming cost V 3 bases and J 0 bases, with 8 bases left between them. The CDR3 is made up of 14 amino acids. Combining the CDR3 with reference TRBV28 and TRBJ1-1 gives the whole variable domain DVKVTQSSRYLVKRTGEKVFLECVQDMDHENMFWYRQDPGLGLRLIYFSYDVKMKEKGDIPEGYSVSREKKERFSLILESASTNQTSMYLCASSFQGMNTEAFFGQGTRLTVV.

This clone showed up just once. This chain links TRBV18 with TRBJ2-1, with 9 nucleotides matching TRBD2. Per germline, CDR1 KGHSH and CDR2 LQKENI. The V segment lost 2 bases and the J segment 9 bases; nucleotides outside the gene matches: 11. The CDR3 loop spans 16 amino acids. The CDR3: CASSPSSGAYYGEQFF. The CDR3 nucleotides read TGTGCCAGCTCACCATCTAGCGGGGCTTATTACGGTGAGCAGTTCTTC.

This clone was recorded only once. The CDR3 DNA sequence: TGTGCCAGCAGCTATTCTAGCTGGGGCTACGAGCAGTACTTC. Translation gives CASSYSSWGYEQYF. This chain links TRBV7-2 with TRBJ2-7, with D perhaps TRBD2 (5 bases). V was shortened by 4 bases and J by 3 bases, with 13 bases between the two germline ends. The CDR3 runs 14 residues. Germline V gene sequence: CDR1 SGHTA, CDR2 FQGNSA.

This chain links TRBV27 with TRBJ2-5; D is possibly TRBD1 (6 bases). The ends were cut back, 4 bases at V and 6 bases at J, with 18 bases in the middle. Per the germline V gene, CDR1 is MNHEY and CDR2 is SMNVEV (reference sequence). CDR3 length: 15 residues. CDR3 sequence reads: CASSSPGGALKTQYF. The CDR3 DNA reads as TGTGCCAGCAGTTCGCCTGGGGGCGCATTAAAGACCCAGTACTTC.

In DNA form, the CDR3 reads TGTGCCAGCAGTTTTTGGCAGGGGCTCGAAAAACTGTTTTTT. Translated: CASSFWQGLEKLFF. The chain is built from TRBV28 and TRBJ1-4; tentatively, D is TRBD1 (6 bases). V shed 3 bases and J shed 8 bases, with 13 bases lying between them. CDR3 length: 14 amino acids. Germline V gene lookup returns CDR1 MDHEN and CDR2 SYDVKM.

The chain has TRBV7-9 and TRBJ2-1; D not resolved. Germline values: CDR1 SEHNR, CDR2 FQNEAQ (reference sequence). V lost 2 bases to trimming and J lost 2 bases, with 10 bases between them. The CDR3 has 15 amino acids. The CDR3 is CASSLYGEAYNEQFF. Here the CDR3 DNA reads TGTGCCAGCAGCTTATATGGCGAAGCCTACAATGAGCAGTTCTTC.

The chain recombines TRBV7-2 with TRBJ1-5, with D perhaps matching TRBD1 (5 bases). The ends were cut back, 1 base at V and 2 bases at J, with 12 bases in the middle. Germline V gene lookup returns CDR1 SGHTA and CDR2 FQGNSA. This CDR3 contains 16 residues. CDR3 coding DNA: TGTGCCAGCAGCTTAGGGGGGGGTCTGGGCAATCAGCCCCAGCATTTT. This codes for CASSLGGGLGNQPQHF.

This chain's CDR3 is CASSPRDYRQETQYF. In DNA form, the CDR3 reads TGTGCCAGCAGCCCCCGGGACTACCGCCAAGAGACCCAGTACTTC. V and J are TRBV7-9 and TRBJ2-5; TRBD2 agrees at 7 bases. V lost 5 bases and J lost 1; bases outside the gene matches: 7. Germline V gene sequence: CDR1 SEHNR, CDR2 FQNEAQ (reference sequence). The CDR3 has 15 residues.

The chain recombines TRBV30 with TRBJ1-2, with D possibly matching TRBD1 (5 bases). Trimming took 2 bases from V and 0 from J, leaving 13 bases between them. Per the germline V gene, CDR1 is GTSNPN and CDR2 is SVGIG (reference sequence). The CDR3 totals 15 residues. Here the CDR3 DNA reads TGTGCCTGGAGTAATCAGGGCGCCTCTAACTATGGCTACACCTTC. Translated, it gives CAWSNQGASNYGYTF.

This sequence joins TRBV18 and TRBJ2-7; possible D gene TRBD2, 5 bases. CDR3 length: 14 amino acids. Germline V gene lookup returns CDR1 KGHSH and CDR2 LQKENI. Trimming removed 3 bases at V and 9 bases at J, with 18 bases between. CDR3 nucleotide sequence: TGTGCCAGCTCACCGGCCAGGCCGTACGAGGGGCAGTACTTC. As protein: CASSPARPYEGQYF.

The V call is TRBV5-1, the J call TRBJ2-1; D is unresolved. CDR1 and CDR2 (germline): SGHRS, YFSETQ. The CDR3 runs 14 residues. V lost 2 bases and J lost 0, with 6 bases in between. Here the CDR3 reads CASSLGNSYNEQFF. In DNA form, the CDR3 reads TGCGCCAGCAGCTTAGGAAACTCCTACAATGAGCAGTTCTTC.

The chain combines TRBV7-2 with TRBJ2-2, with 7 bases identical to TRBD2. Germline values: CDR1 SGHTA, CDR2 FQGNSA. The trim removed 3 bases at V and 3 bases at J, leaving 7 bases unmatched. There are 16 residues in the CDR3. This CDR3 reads CASSLWGRAYTGELFF. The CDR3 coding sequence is TGTGCCAGCAGCTTGTGGGGGAGGGCGTACACCGGGGAGCTGTTTTTT.

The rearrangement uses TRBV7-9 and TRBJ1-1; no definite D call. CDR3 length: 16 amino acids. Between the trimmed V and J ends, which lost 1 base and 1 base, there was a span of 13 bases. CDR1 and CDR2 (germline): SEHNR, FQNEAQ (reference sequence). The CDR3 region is CASSLEGGHWNTEAFF. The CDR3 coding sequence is TGTGCCAGCAGCTTAGAAGGCGGGCATTGGAACACTGAAGCTTTCTTT.

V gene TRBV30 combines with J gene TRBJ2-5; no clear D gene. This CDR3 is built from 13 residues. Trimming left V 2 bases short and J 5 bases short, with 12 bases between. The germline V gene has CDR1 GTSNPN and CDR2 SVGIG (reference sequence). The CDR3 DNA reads TGTGCCTGGAGTATAGGTGGGTGGGAGACCCAGTACTTC. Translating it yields CAWSIGGWETQYF. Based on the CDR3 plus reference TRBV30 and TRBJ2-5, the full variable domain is SQTIHQWPATLVQPVGSPLSLECTVEGTSNPNLYWYRQAAGRGLQLLFYSVGIGQISSEVPQNLSASRPQDRQFILSSKKLLLSDSGFYLCAWSIGGWETQYFGPGTRLLVL.